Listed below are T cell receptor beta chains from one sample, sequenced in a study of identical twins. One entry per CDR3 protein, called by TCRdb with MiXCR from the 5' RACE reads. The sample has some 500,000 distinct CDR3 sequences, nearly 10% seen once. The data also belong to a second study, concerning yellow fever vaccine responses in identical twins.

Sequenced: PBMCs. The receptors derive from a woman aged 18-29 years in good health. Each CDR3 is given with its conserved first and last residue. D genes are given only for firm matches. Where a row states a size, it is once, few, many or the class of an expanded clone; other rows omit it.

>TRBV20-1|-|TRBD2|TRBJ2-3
CSASPGGASPYF
TGCAGTGCTTCTCCCGGGGGGGCCTCTCCGTATTTT
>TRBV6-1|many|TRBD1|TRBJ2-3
CASSQDRGLGDTQYF
TGTGCCAGCAGTCAGGACAGGGGGCTGGGAGATACGCAGTATTTT
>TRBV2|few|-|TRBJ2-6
CASSESQGVSGANVLTF
TGTGCCAGCAGTGAATCGCAGGGAGTCTCTGGGGCCAACGTCCTGACTTTC
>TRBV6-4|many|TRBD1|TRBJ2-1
CASSDSTGAYEQFF
TGTGCCAGCAGTGACTCGACAGGGGCCTATGAGCAGTTCTTC
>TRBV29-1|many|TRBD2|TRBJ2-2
CSVDALAGPTGELFF
TGCAGCGTTGATGCCCTAGCGGGACCCACCGGGGAGCTGTTTTTT
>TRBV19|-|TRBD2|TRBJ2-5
CASSISSGGFETQYF
TGTGCCAGTAGTATCTCCAGCGGGGGGTTTGAGACCCAGTACTTC
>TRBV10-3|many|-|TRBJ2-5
CAISGSGETQYF
TGTGCCATCAGTGGTAGCGGAGAGACCCAGTACTTC
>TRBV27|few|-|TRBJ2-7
CASSPRSPQLQYF
TGTGCCAGCAGTCCCCGGTCTCCCCAACTGCAGTACTTC
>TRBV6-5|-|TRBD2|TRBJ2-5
CASSVLAGGQETQYF
TGTGCCAGCAGTGTACTAGCGGGGGGGCAAGAGACCCAGTACTTC
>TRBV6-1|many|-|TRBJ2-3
CASAPGDSSTDTQYF
TGTGCCAGCGCCCCAGGGGACTCTAGCACAGATACGCAGTATTTT
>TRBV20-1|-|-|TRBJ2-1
CSASTPNYNEQFF
TGCAGTGCTAGTACCCCAAACTACAATGAGCAGTTCTTC
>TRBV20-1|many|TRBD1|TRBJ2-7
CSARTGRDEQYF
TGCAGTGCTAGGACAGGGAGAGACGAGCAGTACTTC
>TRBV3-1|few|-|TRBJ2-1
CASSQEGGKGNEQFF
TGTGCCAGCAGCCAAGAGGGGGGAAAAGGCAATGAGCAGTTCTTC
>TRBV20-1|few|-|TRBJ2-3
CSARANRVPDTQYF
TGCAGTGCTAGAGCTAACAGGGTCCCAGATACGCAGTATTTT
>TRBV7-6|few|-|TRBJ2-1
CASSPGSSINNEQFF
TGTGCCAGCAGCCCAGGGTCTTCGATAAACAATGAGCAGTTCTTC
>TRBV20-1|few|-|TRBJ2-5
CSARDPGRWETQYF
TGCAGTGCTAGAGATCCGGGGAGGTGGGAGACCCAGTACTTC
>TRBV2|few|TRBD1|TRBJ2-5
CASSERDRPQETQYF
TGTGCCAGCAGCGAAAGGGACAGGCCCCAAGAGACCCAGTACTTC
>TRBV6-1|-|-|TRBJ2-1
CASRRGKGSGYNEQFF
TGTGCCAGCAGGCGGGGAAAAGGCTCGGGCTATAATGAGCAGTTCTTC
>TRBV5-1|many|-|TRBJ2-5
CASSLEQDAIFQETQYF
TGCGCCAGCAGCTTGGAGCAGGACGCTATTTTCCAAGAGACCCAGTACTTC
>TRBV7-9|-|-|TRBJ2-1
CASSPVPGWDEQFF
TGTGCCAGCAGCCCCGTCCCGGGGTGGGATGAGCAGTTCTTC
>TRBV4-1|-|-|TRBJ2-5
CASSQVGSETQYF
TGCGCCAGCAGCCAAGTGGGATCGGAGACCCAGTACTTC
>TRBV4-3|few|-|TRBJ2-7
CASSQHQGFEQYF
TGCGCCAGCAGCCAACACCAGGGGTTCGAGCAGTACTTC
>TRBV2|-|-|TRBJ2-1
CASSGGRGTNEQFF
TGTGCCAGCAGTGGAGGACGGGGGACCAATGAGCAGTTCTTC
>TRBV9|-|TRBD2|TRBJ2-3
CASSVEAGLGDTQYF
TGTGCCAGCAGCGTCGAAGCGGGGTTGGGAGATACGCAGTATTTT
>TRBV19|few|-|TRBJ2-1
CASSIVGGSEQFF
TGTGCCAGTAGTATTGTAGGCGGTAGTGAGCAGTTCTTC
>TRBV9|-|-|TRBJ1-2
CASSERQWSNYGYTF
TGTGCCAGCAGCGAAAGACAGTGGTCTAACTATGGCTACACCTTC
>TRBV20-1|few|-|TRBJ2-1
CSASGLLTYNEQFF
TGCAGTGCTAGTGGTCTCCTAACCTACAATGAGCAGTTCTTC
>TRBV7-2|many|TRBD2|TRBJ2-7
CASSFLAGGPDEQYF
TGTGCCAGCAGCTTTCTAGCGGGAGGGCCAGATGAGCAGTACTTC
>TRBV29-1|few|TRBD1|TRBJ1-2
CSIKTGEGGYTF
TGCAGCATAAAGACAGGGGAAGGGGGCTACACCTTC
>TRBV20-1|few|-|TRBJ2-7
CSARSWGRQEHYEQYF
TGCAGTGCTAGAAGTTGGGGAAGACAGGAGCACTACGAGCAGTACTTC
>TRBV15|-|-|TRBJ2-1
CATSRLAQYNEQFF
TGTGCCACCAGCAGACTAGCGCAGTACAATGAGCAGTTCTTC
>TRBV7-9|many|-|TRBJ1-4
CASSSDSSVQWEKLFF
TGTGCCAGCAGCTCGGACAGTTCGGTGCAGTGGGAAAAACTGTTTTTT
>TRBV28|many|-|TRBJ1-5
CASSLVSGTSNQPQHF
TGTGCCAGCAGTTTGGTCTCAGGGACCAGCAATCAGCCCCAGCATTTT
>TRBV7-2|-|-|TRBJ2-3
CASSLNTGSTDTQYF
TGTGCCAGCAGCTTAAACACAGGGAGCACAGATACGCAGTATTTT
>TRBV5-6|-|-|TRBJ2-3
CARSLGPGTDTQYF
TGTGCCAGGAGCCTCGGGCCAGGGACAGATACGCAGTATTTT
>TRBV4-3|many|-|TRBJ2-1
CASSQDFRQGGMSVNEQFF
TGCGCCAGCAGCCAAGACTTTCGACAGGGAGGAATGAGTGTCAATGAGCAGTTCTTC
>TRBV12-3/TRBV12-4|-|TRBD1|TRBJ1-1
CASSIGGQENTEAFF
TGTGCCAGCAGCATAGGGGGACAGGAGAACACTGAAGCTTTCTTT
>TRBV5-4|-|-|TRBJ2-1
CASSPLGDYNEQFF
TGTGCCAGCAGCCCCCTGGGGGATTACAATGAGCAGTTCTTC
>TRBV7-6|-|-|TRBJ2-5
CASSLAISAQETQYF
TGTGCCAGCAGCTTAGCTATTAGCGCTCAAGAGACCCAGTACTTC
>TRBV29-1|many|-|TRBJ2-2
CSVARDTGELFF
TGCAGCGTTGCCAGGGACACCGGGGAGCTGTTTTTT
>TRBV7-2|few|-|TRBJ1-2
CASSLATATLWGYTF
TGTGCCAGCAGCTTAGCCACGGCGACCTTATGGGGCTACACCTTC
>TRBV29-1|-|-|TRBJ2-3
CSVRLGTSTDTQYF
TGCAGCGTTCGGCTCGGTACTAGCACAGATACGCAGTATTTT
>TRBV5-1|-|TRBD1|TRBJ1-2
CASSLAIGTGDGYTF
TGCGCCAGCAGCTTGGCGATTGGGACAGGGGATGGCTACACCTTC
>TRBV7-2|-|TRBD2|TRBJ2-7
CASSLVPSGTLPTYEQYF
TGTGCCAGCAGCTTAGTGCCTAGCGGGACTCTTCCTACCTACGAGCAGTACTTC
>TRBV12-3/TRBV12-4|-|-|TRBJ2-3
CASSLAGAAGTQYF
TGTGCCAGCAGTTTAGCCGGGGCCGCCGGAACGCAGTATTTT
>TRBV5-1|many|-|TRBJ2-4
CASSLVGGDPAKNIQYF
TGCGCCAGCAGCTTGGTCGGAGGGGATCCGGCCAAAAACATTCAGTACTTC
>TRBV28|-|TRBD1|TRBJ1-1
CASNTGGVMNTEAFF
TGTGCCAGCAATACAGGGGGAGTTATGAACACTGAAGCTTTCTTT
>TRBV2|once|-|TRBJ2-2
CASKGDRNTGELFF
TGTGCCAGCAAGGGAGACCGGAACACCGGGGAGCTGTTTTTT
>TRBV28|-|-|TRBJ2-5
CATGAVAGEREETQYF
TGTGCCACGGGAGCCGTGGCAGGGGAGCGGGAAGAGACCCAGTACTTC
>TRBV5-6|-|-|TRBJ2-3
CASSLSMGMNTDTQYF
TGTGCCAGCAGCTTGAGCATGGGCATGAACACAGATACGCAGTATTTT
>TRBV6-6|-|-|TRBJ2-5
CASSYSPEGTQYF
TGTGCCAGCAGTTACTCTCCCGAGGGGACCCAGTACTTC